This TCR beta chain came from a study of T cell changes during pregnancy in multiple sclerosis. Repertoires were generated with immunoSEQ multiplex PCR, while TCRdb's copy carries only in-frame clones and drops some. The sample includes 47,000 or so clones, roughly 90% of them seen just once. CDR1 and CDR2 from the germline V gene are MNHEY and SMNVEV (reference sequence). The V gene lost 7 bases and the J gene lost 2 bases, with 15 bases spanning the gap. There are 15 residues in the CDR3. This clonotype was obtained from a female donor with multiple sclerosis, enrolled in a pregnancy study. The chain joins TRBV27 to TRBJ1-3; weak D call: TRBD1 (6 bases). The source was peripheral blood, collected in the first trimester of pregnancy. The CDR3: CASNPDSWTGNTIYF. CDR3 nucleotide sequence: TGTGCCAGCAACCCGGACAGTTGGACTGGAAACACCATATATTTT.